The 19 T cell receptor beta chains below were found in one sample sequenced in a study of CD4+ T cells in melanoma. Produced via immunoSEQ multiplex PCR; TCRdb's table is partial and in-frame only. The repertoire includes 9,000 to 10,000 clones, around 70% of them detected once, and 20% to 25% sits in the top ten. The sample consisted of tumor tissue. Receptors originate from a human donor with melanoma.

CDR3 DNA sequence: TGTGCCAGCAGCCGGACTAGCGGGGGGCACAATGAGCAGTTCTTC. As protein: CASSRTSGGHNEQFF. V gene TRBV9 combines with J gene TRBJ2-1, with 14 bases aligning to TRBD2. In germline, CDR1 is SGDLS, CDR2 YYNGEE. V was pared by 4 bases and J by 5 bases, with 2 bases of the junction left unmatched. This CDR3 spans 15 amino acids.

This chain links TRBV6-1 with TRBJ2-3; 7 bases align to TRBD2. This CDR3 is 14 amino acids long. V lost 5 bases and J lost 1; bases outside the gene matches: 3. Germline V gene data show CDR1 as MNHNS and CDR2 as SASEGT. The DNA of the CDR3 is TGTGCCAGCAGTCGTACTAGCGGCACAGATACGCAGTATTTT. Translation: CASSRTSGTDTQYF.

This clone was seen only a few times. J is TRBJ2-7 and V is TRBV18; D could derive from TRBD1 or TRBD2 (5 bases each). Germline V CDR1 and CDR2: KGHSH, LQKENI. The ends were cut back, 2 bases at V and 0 bases at J, with 11 bases in the middle. The CDR3 loop spans 15 amino acids. The chain's CDR3 is CASSPRAGTSYEQYF. DNA for the CDR3: TGTGCCAGCTCACCAAGGGCAGGGACCTCCTACGAGCAGTACTTC.

The V gene is TRBV7-6, the J gene TRBJ2-3; 10 bases line up with TRBD2. This CDR3 spans 15 amino acids. Trimming cost V 1 base and J 5 bases; bases outside gene matches: 3. Per germline, CDR1 SGHVS and CDR2 FNYEAQ. CDR3 in DNA: TGTGCCAGCAGCTTAGGGAGCGGGGGGGGAGATACGCAGTATTTT. Translated: CASSLGSGGGDTQYF.

This clone was seen a few times. This chain connects TRBV7-2 to TRBJ2-2; D is ambiguous. This CDR3 has 13 residues. The germline gives CDR1 SGHTA, CDR2 FQGNSA. V was trimmed by 1 base and J by 13 bases, leaving 13 bases between them. CDR3 sequence reads: CASSLVRPGRLFF. The CDR3 DNA sequence: TGTGCCAGCAGCTTAGTTAGGCCCGGGCGGCTGTTTTTT.

The chain couples TRBV7-3 to TRBJ1-1; the D gene is possibly TRBD1 (5 bases). Germline V gene lookup returns CDR1 SGHTA and CDR2 FQGTGA. The germline V and J ends were trimmed by 5 bases and 2 bases, with 9 bases remaining between them. CDR3 length equals 13 residues. CDR3 in amino acids: CASSRQSNTEAFF. The CDR3 bases are TGTGCCAGCAGCAGACAGAGTAACACTGAAGCTTTCTTT.

V usage is TRBV13 and J usage is TRBJ1-1; no clear D. The CDR3 runs 13 residues. Germline values: CDR1 PRHDT, CDR2 FYEKMQ (reference sequence). V lost 1 base and J lost 3, with 6 bases in between. The CDR3 nucleotides are TGTGCCAGCAGCTTAGCAGACTACACTGAAGCTTTCTTT. Translating it yields CASSLADYTEAFF.

The chain recombines TRBV11-3 with TRBJ2-1; 14 nucleotides align to TRBD2. Germline V CDR1 and CDR2: SGHNT, YENEEA. V gave up 5 bases and J gave up 8 bases; unmatched junction bases: 17. The length of the CDR3 is 19 residues. CDR3 amino acids: CASSPRGGLAGATGDEQFF. CDR3 DNA: TGTGCCAGCAGCCCCCGGGGGGGACTAGCGGGGGCCACGGGCGATGAGCAGTTCTTC.

The rearrangement links TRBV13 to TRBJ2-7, with D maybe TRBD2 (6 bases). Trimming removed 5 bases at V and 6 bases at J, with 20 bases between. This CDR3 has 15 amino acids. Germline CDR1 reads PRHDT; CDR2 reads FYEKMQ (reference sequence). The CDR3 sequence is CASSHIPGGASEQYF. DNA for the CDR3: TGTGCCAGCAGCCATATTCCCGGCGGGGCCTCCGAGCAGTACTTC.

The gene calls are TRBV7-6 and TRBJ2-3, with D unresolved. Per germline, CDR1 SGHVS and CDR2 FNYEAQ. This CDR3 region has 12 residues. V lost 5 bases to trimming and J lost 6 bases, with 9 bases between them. The CDR3 loop is CASSTAPDTQYF. DNA for the CDR3: TGTGCCAGCAGCACCGCCCCGGATACGCAGTATTTT.

Judged by abundance, this clone is medium-sized. This rearrangement joins TRBV5-1 to TRBJ2-7; 8 bases line up with TRBD1. The V and J ends lost 0 bases and 5 bases, in that order; junction bases with no gene match: 10. CDR1 and CDR2 (germline): SGHRS, YFSETQ. The CDR3 length is 16 residues. CDR3 amino acids: CASSLEGIGQGDEQYF. The CDR3 region has the DNA TGCGCCAGCAGCTTGGAGGGTATTGGACAGGGTGACGAGCAGTACTTC.

CDR3 sequence: CASSDPRGAFF. For the CDR3, the DNA is TGTGCCAGCAGTGATCCTAGGGGAGCTTTCTTT. The chain joins TRBV6-1 to TRBJ1-1; D possibly corresponds to TRBD1 (5 bases). V was pared by 3 bases and J by 10 bases, with 9 bases between. CDR1 and CDR2 (germline): MNHNS, SASEGT. CDR3 length equals 11 residues.

This chain connects TRBV6-5 to TRBJ1-3; D is ambiguous. Trimming took 10 bases from V and 4 from J, leaving 17 bases between them. CDR1 is MNHEY and CDR2 is SVGAGI in the germline V gene. The CDR3 sequence is 14 residues long. The CDR3 loop is CATQPGISGNTIYF. The CDR3 DNA sequence: TGTGCCACCCAGCCCGGGATTTCAGGAAACACCATATATTTT.

In regard to this clone: Other DNA sequences in this sample translate to the same CDR3. The rearrangement joins TRBV6-1 to TRBJ1-4, with D tentatively TRBD1 (6 bases). V was shortened by 3 bases and J by 5 bases, with 13 bases between the two germline ends. This CDR3 has 15 residues. The germline V gene encodes CDR1 MNHNS and CDR2 SASEGT. The DNA of the CDR3 is TGTGCCAGCAGTGAGGAGGGAACAGGGAATGAAAAACTGTTTTTT. This translates into CASSEEGTGNEKLFF.

The rearrangement links TRBV19 to TRBJ2-7; tentative D call: TRBD1 (5 bases). The CDR3 is made up of 13 amino acids. CDR1 and CDR2 from the germline V gene are LNHDA and SQIVND (reference sequence). V gave up 9 bases and J gave up 5 bases, with 17 bases separating them. CDR3 region: CASSPLDKNEQYF. For the CDR3, the DNA is TGTGCCAGCTCGCCACTGGACAAGAACGAGCAGTACTTC.

This rearrangement joins TRBV6-4 to TRBJ1-1; maybe TRBD1 (5 bases). Germline V gene data show CDR1 as MRHNA and CDR2 as SNTAGT. V gave up 8 bases and J gave up 6 bases, with 10 bases separating them. The CDR3 loop spans 11 amino acids. CDR3: CASAGTSEAFF. CDR3 coding DNA: TGTGCCAGCGCGGGGACCTCTGAAGCTTTCTTT.

In this sample, this clone turned up a few times. The V gene is TRBV10-3, the J gene TRBJ1-6; no reliable D call. There are 14 residues in the CDR3. V was trimmed by 10 bases and J by 6 bases, leaving 16 bases between them. The germline CDR1 and CDR2 sequences are ENHRY and SYGVKD. The CDR3: CASRSRTLNSPLHF. The DNA of the CDR3 is TGTGCCAGCAGGAGTCGGACTCTTAATTCACCCCTCCACTTT.

This chain connects TRBV9 to TRBJ1-3; 7 bases are shared with TRBD1. In germline, CDR1 is SGDLS, CDR2 YYNGEE. CDR3 size: 15 residues. V shed 3 bases, J shed 1 base, and the junction held 4 bases outside the gene matches. CDR3 sequence reads: CASSAEQGSGNTIYF. The CDR3 bases are TGTGCCAGCAGCGCAGAACAGGGGTCTGGAAACACCATATATTTT.

The V gene is TRBV7-2, the J gene TRBJ2-6; D is unclear. Germline V gene lookup returns CDR1 SGHTA and CDR2 FQGNSA. The CDR3 runs 15 residues. V shed 4 bases and J shed 1 base, with 8 bases lying between them. CDR3 sequence reads: CASSWTRSGANVLTF. Here the CDR3 DNA reads TGTGCCAGCAGCTGGACGAGGTCTGGGGCCAACGTCCTGACTTTC.